The rows below give T cell receptor beta chains drawn from one sample of a study of T-cell memory formation after mild COVID-19. Each CDR3 protein is one row after TCRdb ran MiXCR on the 5' RACE reads. The sample consists of roughly 190,000 distinct CDR3 sequences, under 30% of them appearing once. The sample taken for sequencing was PBMCs or a T cell subset sorted from them (not recorded which). Receptors originate from an adult woman who had mild COVID-19 (a few samples of this study predate the infection). Cell type and time point are not known. The CDR3 runs from the conserved cysteine through the conserved F or W. Each record gives: D gene, J gene, clone size, V gene, CDR3 protein, CDR3 DNA. D genes are given only for firm matches. Size values are once, few and many counts, or a class for expanded clones, and some rows have none.

D: -; J: TRBJ2-7; size: -; V: TRBV18; CDR3: CASSTESYEQYF; DNA: TGTGCCAGCTCGACAGAGTCCTACGAGCAGTACTTC
D: -; J: TRBJ1-2; size: once; V: TRBV4-2; CDR3: CASSPRGGQDYGYTF; DNA: TGTGCCAGCAGCCCCAGAGGGGGGCAGGACTATGGCTACACCTTC
D: TRBD2; J: TRBJ2-5; size: -; V: TRBV7-9; CDR3: CASSFRTSGWMETQYF; DNA: TGTGCCAGCAGCTTTCGGACTAGCGGGTGGATGGAGACCCAGTACTTC
D: -; J: TRBJ1-4; size: -; V: TRBV7-2; CDR3: CASSLARGIGEKLFF; DNA: TGTGCCAGCAGCTTAGCGCGGGGGATTGGGGAAAAACTGTTTTTT
D: -; J: TRBJ2-2; size: -; V: TRBV24-1; CDR3: CATSDSRVTKAGELFF; DNA: TGTGCCACCAGTGATTCTAGGGTTACCAAAGCCGGGGAGCTGTTTTTT
D: -; J: TRBJ2-3; size: -; V: TRBV7-3; CDR3: CASSDNPGRSTDTQYF; DNA: TGTGCCAGCAGCGACAACCCGGGACGAAGCACAGATACGCAGTATTTT
D: TRBD1; J: TRBJ2-7; size: few; V: TRBV12-3/TRBV12-4; CDR3: CASSLAGQGSHEQYF; DNA: TGTGCCAGCAGTTTAGCCGGACAGGGGAGCCACGAGCAGTACTTC
D: -; J: TRBJ1-2; size: few; V: TRBV7-8; CDR3: CASSPSGGPNYGYTF; DNA: TGTGCCAGCAGCCCATCAGGAGGGCCCAACTATGGCTACACCTTC
D: -; J: TRBJ1-1; size: few; V: TRBV4-1; CDR3: CASSQSGNTEAFF; DNA: TGCGCCAGCAGCCAGTCGGGGAACACTGAAGCTTTCTTT
D: -; J: TRBJ1-2; size: few; V: TRBV25-1; CDR3: CASMDSGGGYTF; DNA: TGTGCCAGCATGGATTCGGGTGGTGGCTACACCTTC
D: -; J: TRBJ2-1; size: few; V: TRBV9; CDR3: CASSVASWDALSSYNEQFF; DNA: TGTGCCAGCAGCGTAGCTAGCTGGGACGCGCTAAGCTCCTACAATGAGCAGTTCTTC
D: -; J: TRBJ1-2; size: -; V: TRBV12-3/TRBV12-4; CDR3: CASSSAGAGYTF; DNA: TGTGCCAGCAGTTCCGCCGGGGCTGGCTACACCTTC
D: -; J: TRBJ1-5; size: few; V: TRBV7-8; CDR3: CASSLSTLQGTPQHF; DNA: TGTGCCAGCAGCTTATCTACACTTCAGGGGACGCCCCAGCATTTT
D: TRBD2; J: TRBJ2-5; size: few; V: TRBV7-9; CDR3: CASSLAIAGSQETQYF; DNA: TGTGCCAGCAGCTTAGCGATAGCGGGGAGCCAAGAGACCCAGTACTTC
D: TRBD1; J: TRBJ2-7; size: -; V: TRBV12-3/TRBV12-4; CDR3: CASSLDRADEQYF; DNA: TGTGCCAGCAGTTTGGACAGGGCGGACGAGCAGTACTTC
D: -; J: TRBJ2-7; size: few; V: TRBV13; CDR3: CASSQGGGKPEQYF; DNA: TGTGCCAGCAGCCAGGGGGGCGGGAAACCCGAGCAGTACTTC
D: TRBD2; J: TRBJ2-5; size: few; V: TRBV3-1; CDR3: CASSPYGGAGQETQYF; DNA: TGTGCCAGCAGCCCGTACGGGGGGGCCGGACAAGAGACCCAGTACTTC
D: -; J: TRBJ1-4; size: -; V: TRBV6-6; CDR3: CASSYHYTASNEKLFF; DNA: TGTGCCAGCAGTTACCATTACACGGCAAGTAATGAAAAACTGTTTTTT